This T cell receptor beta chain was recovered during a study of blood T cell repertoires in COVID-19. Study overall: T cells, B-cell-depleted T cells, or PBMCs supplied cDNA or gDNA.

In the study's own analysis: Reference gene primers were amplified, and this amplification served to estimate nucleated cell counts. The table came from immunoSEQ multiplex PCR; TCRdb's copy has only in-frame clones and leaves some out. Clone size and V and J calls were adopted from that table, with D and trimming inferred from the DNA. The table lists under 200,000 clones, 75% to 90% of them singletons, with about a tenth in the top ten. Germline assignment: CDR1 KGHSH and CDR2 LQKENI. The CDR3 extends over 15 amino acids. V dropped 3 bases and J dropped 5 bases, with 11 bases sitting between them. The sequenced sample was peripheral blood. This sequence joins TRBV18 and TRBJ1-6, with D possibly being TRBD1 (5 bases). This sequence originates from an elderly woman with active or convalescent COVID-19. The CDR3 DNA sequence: TGTGCCAGCTCACCCCTCCCAGGGAATAATTCACCCCTCCACTTT. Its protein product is CASSPLPGNNSPLHF.